One sample yielded the 8 T cell receptor beta chains listed below, sequenced in a study of Ad26.COV2.S vaccination and SARS-CoV-2 variants listed by TCRdb under 2021. Reading the label with the study, this specimen's treatment or condition is: over 15 received Ad26.COV2.S at low or high dose, single or two shots; 5 received placebo; per-sample allocation not given. For vaccine and placebo recipients, the sequenced repertoires came from samples collected on day 63 after the first injection. Library preparation was by the immunoSEQ multiplex PCR assay. In TCRdb, the immuneACCESS table is reduced to in-frame sequences with V and J assigned. These tables do not hold every clone; where another copy was compared, an unresolved V gene accounts for under half, and the others remain unexplained. Counted in this sample were roughly 300,000 clones; roughly 90% of them appeared once. The ten largest clones represent roughly 4.8% of the sample.

The sequenced sample was peripheral blood, obtained in a trial of Ad26.COV2.S vaccine versus placebo. The receptors derive from a person between 18 and 60 years old who received the Ad26.COV2.S COVID-19 vaccine or a placebo.

The table lists this clone with a few counts. The chain has TRBV2 and TRBJ2-1, with 8 bases aligning to TRBD2. The CDR3 has 14 amino acids. With V trimmed by 6 bases and J by 3 bases, 4 bases remained unmatched. The germline V gene has CDR1 SNHLY and CDR2 FYNNEI. CDR3 loop: CASRLAALYNEQFF. In DNA form, the CDR3 reads TGTGCCAGCAGACTAGCGGCACTCTACAATGAGCAGTTCTTC.

The chain carries TRBV25-1 and TRBJ2-3; D gene ambiguous. Trimming shortened V by 1 base and J by 3 bases, and 2 bases separated the two germline ends. This CDR3 comprises 12 residues. CDR1 MGHDK and CDR2 SYGVNS come from the germline V gene. The CDR3 spells CASSESTDTQYF. The CDR3 DNA is TGTGCCAGCAGTGAATCAACAGATACGCAGTATTTT.

The chain combines TRBV19 with TRBJ1-2; the D is unclear. The CDR3 runs 13 residues. The germline V gene has CDR1 LNHDA and CDR2 SQIVND (reference sequence). The V end was cut by 7 bases, the J end by 3 bases, with 12 bases between. This chain's CDR3 is CASMTPPDYGYTF. CDR3 nucleotides: TGTGCCAGTATGACACCGCCGGACTATGGCTACACCTTC. Full variable domain (outside the CDR3, taken from reference TRBV19 and TRBJ1-2): DGGITQSPKYLFRKEGQNVTLSCEQNLNHDAMYWYRQDPGQGLRLIYYSQIVNDFQKGDIAEGYSVSREKKESFPLTVTSAQKNPTAFYLCASMTPPDYGYTFGSGTRLTVV.

The CDR3 nucleotides read TGCGCCAGCAGCTTGGCCGAGGTCTACGAGCAGTACTTC. Translation gives CASSLAEVYEQYF. This chain uses TRBV5-1 with TRBJ2-7; D remains unclear. CDR1 SGHRS and CDR2 YFSETQ come from the germline V gene. The CDR3 spans 13 residues. Trimming removed 0 bases at V and 3 bases at J, with 7 bases between.

In this sample, this clone turned up once. The chain employs TRBV2 and TRBJ1-5; D gene ambiguous. This CDR3 region has 13 residues. Germline loops: CDR1 SNHLY, CDR2 FYNNEI. V was trimmed by 3 bases and J by 4 bases, leaving 7 bases between them. Here the CDR3 reads CASSEESNQPQHF. The CDR3 DNA is TGTGCCAGCAGTGAGGAGAGTAATCAGCCCCAGCATTTT. The full variable domain, completed using reference TRBV2 and TRBJ1-5, is EPEVTQTPSHQVTQMGQEVILRCVPISNHLYFYWYRQILGQKVEFLVSFYNNEISEKSEIFDDQFSVERPDGSNFTLKIRSTKLEDSAMYFCASSEESNQPQHFGDGTRLSIL.

This chain uses TRBV6-5 with TRBJ2-3; 7 nucleotides align to TRBD1. Germline V gene sequence: CDR1 MNHEY, CDR2 SVGAGI. V dropped 6 bases and J dropped 1; count of bases not matched to a gene: 7. The CDR3 runs to 15 residues. The CDR3 is CASRRGGEGTDTQYF. For the CDR3, the DNA is TGTGCCAGCAGAAGAGGGGGCGAGGGCACAGATACGCAGTATTTT.

This chain links TRBV5-6 with TRBJ1-2; maybe TRBD1 (5 bases). The germline V and J ends were trimmed by 2 bases and 4 bases, with 12 bases remaining between them. Germline CDR1 is SGHDT and CDR2 is YYEEEE. The CDR3 sequence is 14 residues long. CDR3 sequence (DNA): TGTGCCAGCAGCTTTCACTCTGGGGGCTATGGCTACACCTTC. Translation gives CASSFHSGGYGYTF.

This clone has a handful of counts. This sample includes further DNA sequences coding for the same CDR3. The rearrangement joins TRBV6-1 to TRBJ1-1, with D tentatively TRBD1 (5 bases). Trimming took off 3 bases at V and 0 bases at J, with 8 bases between the two ends. This CDR3 has 14 amino acids. The germline gives CDR1 MNHNS, CDR2 SASEGT. The CDR3 protein is CASSDGGLNTEAFF. The DNA for the CDR3 is TGTGCCAGCAGTGACGGGGGGTTGAACACTGAAGCTTTCTTT.